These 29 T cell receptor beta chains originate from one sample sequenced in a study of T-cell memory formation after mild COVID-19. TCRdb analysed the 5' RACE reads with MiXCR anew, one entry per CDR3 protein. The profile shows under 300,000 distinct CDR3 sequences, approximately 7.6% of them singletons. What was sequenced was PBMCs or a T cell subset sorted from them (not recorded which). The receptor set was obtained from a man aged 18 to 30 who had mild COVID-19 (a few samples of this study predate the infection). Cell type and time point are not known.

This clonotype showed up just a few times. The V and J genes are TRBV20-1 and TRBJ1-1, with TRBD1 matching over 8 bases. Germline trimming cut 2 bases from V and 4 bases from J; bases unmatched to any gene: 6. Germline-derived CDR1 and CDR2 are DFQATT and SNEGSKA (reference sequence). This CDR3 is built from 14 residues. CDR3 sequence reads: CSARPRTGLTEAFF. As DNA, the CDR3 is TGCAGTGCTAGACCCCGGACAGGGCTCACTGAAGCTTTCTTT.

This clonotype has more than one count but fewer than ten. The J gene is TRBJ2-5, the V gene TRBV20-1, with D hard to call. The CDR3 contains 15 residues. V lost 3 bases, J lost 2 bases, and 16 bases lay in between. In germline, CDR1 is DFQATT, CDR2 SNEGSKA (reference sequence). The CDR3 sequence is CSARGFHGIQETQYF. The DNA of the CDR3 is TGCAGTGCTAGGGGCTTCCATGGGATTCAAGAGACCCAGTACTTC.

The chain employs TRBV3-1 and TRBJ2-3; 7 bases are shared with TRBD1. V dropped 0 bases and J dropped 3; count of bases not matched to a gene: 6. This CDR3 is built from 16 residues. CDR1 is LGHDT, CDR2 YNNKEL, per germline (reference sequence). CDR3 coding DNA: TGTGCCAGCAGCCAAGATGGCGGCAGGGGGACAGATACGCAGTATTTT. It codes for CASSQDGGRGTDTQYF.

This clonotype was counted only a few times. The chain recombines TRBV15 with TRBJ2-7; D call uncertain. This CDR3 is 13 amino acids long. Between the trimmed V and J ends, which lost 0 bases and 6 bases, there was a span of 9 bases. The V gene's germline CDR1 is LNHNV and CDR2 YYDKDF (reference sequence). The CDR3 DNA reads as TGTGCCACCAGCAGAGATAAAGCAGGCGAGCAGTACTTC. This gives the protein CATSRDKAGEQYF. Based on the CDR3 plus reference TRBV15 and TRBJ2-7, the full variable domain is DAMVIQNPRYQVTQFGKPVTLSCSQTLNHNVMYWYQQKSSQAPKLLFHYYDKDFNNEADTPDNFQSRRPNTSFCFLDIRSPGLGDTAMYLCATSRDKAGEQYFGPGTRLTVT.

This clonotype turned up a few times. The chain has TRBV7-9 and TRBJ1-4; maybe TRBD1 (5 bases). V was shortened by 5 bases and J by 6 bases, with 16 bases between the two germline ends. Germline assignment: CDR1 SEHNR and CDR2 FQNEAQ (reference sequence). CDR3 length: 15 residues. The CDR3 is CASSRSGARDEKLFF. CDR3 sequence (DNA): TGTGCCAGCAGCCGAAGCGGGGCTAGGGATGAAAAACTGTTTTTT.

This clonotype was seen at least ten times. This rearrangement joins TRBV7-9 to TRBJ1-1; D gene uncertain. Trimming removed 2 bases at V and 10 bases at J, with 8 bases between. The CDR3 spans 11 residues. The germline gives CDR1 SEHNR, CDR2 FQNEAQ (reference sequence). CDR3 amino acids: CASSLLVRAFF. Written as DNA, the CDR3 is TGTGCCAGCAGCTTACTGGTTAGAGCTTTCTTT.

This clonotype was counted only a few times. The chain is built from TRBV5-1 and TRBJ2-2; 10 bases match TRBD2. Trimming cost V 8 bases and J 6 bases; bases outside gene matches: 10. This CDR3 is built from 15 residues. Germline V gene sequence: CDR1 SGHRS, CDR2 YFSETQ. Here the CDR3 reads CASGGSLAGPGELFF. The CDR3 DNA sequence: TGCGCCAGTGGAGGGTCACTAGCGGGGCCCGGGGAGCTGTTTTTT.

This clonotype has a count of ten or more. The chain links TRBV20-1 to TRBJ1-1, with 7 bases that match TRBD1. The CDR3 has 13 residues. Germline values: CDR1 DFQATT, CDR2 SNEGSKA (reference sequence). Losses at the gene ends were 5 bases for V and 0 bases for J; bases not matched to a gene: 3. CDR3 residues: CSAGGQLNTEAFF. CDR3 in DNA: TGCAGTGCTGGGGGACAGCTGAACACTGAAGCTTTCTTT.

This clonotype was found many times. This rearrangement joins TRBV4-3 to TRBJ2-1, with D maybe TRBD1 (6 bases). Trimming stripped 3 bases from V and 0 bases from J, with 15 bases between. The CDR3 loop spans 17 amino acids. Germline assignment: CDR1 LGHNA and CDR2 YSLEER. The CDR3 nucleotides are TGCGCCAGCAGCCAGACCAGGGGTCTCTACTCCTACAATGAGCAGTTCTTC. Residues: CASSQTRGLYSYNEQFF.

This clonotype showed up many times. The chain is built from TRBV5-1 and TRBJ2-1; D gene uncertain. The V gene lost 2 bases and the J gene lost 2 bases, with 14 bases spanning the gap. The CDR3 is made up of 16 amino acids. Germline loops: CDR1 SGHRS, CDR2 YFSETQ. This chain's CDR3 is CASSLVQSDAYNEQFF. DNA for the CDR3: TGCGCCAGCAGCTTAGTTCAGAGCGATGCCTACAATGAGCAGTTCTTC.

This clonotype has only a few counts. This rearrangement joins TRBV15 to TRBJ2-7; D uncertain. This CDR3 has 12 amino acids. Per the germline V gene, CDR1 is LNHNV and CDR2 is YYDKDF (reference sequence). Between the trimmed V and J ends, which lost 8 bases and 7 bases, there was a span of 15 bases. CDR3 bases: TGTGCCACCGCCGTCGACATGCGAGAGCAGTACTTC. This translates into CATAVDMREQYF.

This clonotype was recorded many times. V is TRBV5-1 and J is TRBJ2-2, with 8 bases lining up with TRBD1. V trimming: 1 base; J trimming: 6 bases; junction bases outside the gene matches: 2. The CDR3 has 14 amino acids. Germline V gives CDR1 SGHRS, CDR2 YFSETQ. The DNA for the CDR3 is TGCGCCAGCAGCTTGAGACAGGGGCCCGGGGAGCTGTTTTTT. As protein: CASSLRQGPGELFF. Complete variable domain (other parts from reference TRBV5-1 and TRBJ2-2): KAGVTQTPRYLIKTRGQQVTLSCSPISGHRSVSWYQQTPGQGLQFLFEYFSETQRNKGNFPGRFSGRQFSNSRSEMNVSTLELGDSALYLCASSLRQGPGELFFGEGSRLTVL.

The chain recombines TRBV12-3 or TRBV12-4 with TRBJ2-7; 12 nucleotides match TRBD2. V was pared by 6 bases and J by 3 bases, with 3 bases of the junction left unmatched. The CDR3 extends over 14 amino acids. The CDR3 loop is CASRKTSGGYEQYF. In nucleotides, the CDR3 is TGTGCCAGCAGAAAGACTAGCGGGGGCTACGAGCAGTACTTC.

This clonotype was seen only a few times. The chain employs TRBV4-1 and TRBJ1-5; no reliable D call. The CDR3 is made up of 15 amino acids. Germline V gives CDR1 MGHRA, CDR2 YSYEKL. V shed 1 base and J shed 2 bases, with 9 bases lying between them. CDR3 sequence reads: CASSQGLRGNQPQHF. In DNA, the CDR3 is TGCGCCAGCAGCCAAGGGTTGAGGGGCAATCAGCCCCAGCATTTT.

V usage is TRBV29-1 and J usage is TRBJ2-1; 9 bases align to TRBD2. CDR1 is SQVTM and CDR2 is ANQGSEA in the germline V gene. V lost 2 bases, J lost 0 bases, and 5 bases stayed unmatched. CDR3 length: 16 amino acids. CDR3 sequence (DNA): TGCAGCGTTGAATCGGCTAGCGGGGCCTCCTACAATGAGCAGTTCTTC. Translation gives CSVESASGASYNEQFF.

The CDR3 DNA follows: TGTGCCAGCAGCCCCCTGCTCGGAGAAGTCGAAAAACTGTTTTTT. Amino acid sequence: CASSPLLGEVEKLFF. The chain has TRBV5-8 and TRBJ1-4; D not certain. Per germline, CDR1 SGHTS and CDR2 YDEGEE. This CDR3 contains 15 residues. V lost 4 bases and J lost 8, with 18 bases in between.

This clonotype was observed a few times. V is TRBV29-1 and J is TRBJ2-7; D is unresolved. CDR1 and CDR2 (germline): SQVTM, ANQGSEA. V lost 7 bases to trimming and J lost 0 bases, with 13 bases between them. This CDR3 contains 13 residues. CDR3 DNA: TGCAGCGCCCTGAAGCCCGCCTCCTACGAGCAGTACTTC. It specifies CSALKPASYEQYF.

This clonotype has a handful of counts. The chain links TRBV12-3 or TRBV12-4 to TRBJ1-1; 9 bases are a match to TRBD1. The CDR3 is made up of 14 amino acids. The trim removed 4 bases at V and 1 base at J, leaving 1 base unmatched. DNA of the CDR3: TGTGCCAGCAGTTGGGGACAGGGGAACACTGAAGCTTTCTTT. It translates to CASSWGQGNTEAFF.

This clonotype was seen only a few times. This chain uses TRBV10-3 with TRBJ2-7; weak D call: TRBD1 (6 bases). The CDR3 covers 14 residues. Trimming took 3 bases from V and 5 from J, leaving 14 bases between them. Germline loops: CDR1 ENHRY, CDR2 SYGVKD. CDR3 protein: CAISDGVGADEQYF. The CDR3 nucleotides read TGTGCCATCAGTGATGGGGTGGGGGCAGACGAGCAGTACTTC.

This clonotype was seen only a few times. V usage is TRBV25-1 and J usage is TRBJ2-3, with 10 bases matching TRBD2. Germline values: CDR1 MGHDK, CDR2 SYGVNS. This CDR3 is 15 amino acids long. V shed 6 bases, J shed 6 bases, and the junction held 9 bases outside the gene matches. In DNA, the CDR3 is TGTGCCAGCAGGGTTAGCGGGGGGCCAGTTGATACGCAGTATTTT. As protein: CASRVSGGPVDTQYF.

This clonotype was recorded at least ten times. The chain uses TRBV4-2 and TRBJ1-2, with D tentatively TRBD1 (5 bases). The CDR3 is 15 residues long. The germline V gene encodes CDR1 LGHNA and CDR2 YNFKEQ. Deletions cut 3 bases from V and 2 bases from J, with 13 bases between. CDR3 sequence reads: CASSQERDGNYGYTF. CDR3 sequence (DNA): TGTGCCAGCAGCCAGGAACGGGACGGCAACTATGGCTACACCTTC.

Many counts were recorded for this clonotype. CDR3 nucleotide sequence: TGTGCCAGCAGCTTTTTAGATACGCAGTATTTT. This codes for CASSFLDTQYF. The chain couples TRBV7-9 to TRBJ2-3; no clear D gene. V lost 3 bases and J 5 bases, leaving 3 bases between the germline ends. Per the germline V gene, CDR1 is SEHNR and CDR2 is FQNEAQ (reference sequence). The CDR3 has 11 amino acids.

The CDR3 loop is CASSQSKGGGRVLFF. The CDR3 region has the DNA TGCGCCAGCAGTCAATCCAAGGGAGGAGGGCGGGTCCTGTTTTTT. This chain links TRBV23-1 with TRBJ1-4; D not certain. TRBV23-1 is designated an ORF whose function remains uncertain. CDR3 length: 15 residues. V shed 0 bases and J shed 14 bases, with 19 bases lying between them.

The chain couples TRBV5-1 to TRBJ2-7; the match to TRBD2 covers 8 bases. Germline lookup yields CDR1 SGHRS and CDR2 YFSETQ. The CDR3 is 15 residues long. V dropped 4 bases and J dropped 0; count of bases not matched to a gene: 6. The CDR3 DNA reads TGCGCCAGCAGCAAAAAGCGGGGGCCCTCCTACGAGCAGTACGTC. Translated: CASSKKRGPSYEQYV.

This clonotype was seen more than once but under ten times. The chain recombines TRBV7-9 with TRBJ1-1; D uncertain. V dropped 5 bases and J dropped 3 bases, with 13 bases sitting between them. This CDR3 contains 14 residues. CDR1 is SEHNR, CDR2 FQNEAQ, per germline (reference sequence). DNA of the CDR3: TGTGCCAGCAGCCTCCGACGAGCAGACACTGAAGCTTTCTTT. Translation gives CASSLRRADTEAFF.

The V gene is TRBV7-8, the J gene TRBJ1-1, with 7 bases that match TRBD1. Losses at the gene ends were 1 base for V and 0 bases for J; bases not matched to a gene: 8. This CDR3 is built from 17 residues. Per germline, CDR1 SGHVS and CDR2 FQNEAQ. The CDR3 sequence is CASSLVTGADMNTEAFF. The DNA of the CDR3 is TGTGCCAGCAGCTTAGTAACAGGGGCCGACATGAACACTGAAGCTTTCTTT.

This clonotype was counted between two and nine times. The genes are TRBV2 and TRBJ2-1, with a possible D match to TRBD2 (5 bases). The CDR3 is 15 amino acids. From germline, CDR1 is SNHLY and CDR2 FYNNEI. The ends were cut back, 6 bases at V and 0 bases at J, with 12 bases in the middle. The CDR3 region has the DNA TGTGCCAGCAGGGTGGAGCGGAGCTCCTACAATGAGCAGTTCTTC. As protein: CASRVERSSYNEQFF.

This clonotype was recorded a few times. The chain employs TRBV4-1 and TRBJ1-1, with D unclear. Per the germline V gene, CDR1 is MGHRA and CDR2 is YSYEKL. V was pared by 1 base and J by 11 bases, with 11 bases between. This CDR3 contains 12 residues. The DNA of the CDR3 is TGCGCCAGCAGCCAAGTCGGGTACGGGGCTTTCTTT. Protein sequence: CASSQVGYGAFF.

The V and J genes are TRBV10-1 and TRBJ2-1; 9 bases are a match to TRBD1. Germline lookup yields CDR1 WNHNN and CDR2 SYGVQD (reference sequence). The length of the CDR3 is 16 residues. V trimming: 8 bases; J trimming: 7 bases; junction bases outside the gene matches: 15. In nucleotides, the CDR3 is TGCGCCAGCCGGGTAGAGAGGCACAGGGGGCGGAATGAGCAGTTCTTC. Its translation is CASRVERHRGRNEQFF.